The clone carrying this T cell receptor (beta chain) has a handful of counts. Its target is unknown. This sample is drawn from a study of T cell repertoires in cytomegalovirus infection. TCRdb redid the calling of the reads with MiXCR, one entry per CDR3 protein. The sample consists of roughly 990,000 distinct CDR3 sequences, roughly 30% of them appearing once. Unmatched junction bases numbered 14, after V lost 4 bases and J lost 4 bases. Germline CDR1 reads SEHNR; CDR2 reads FQNEAQ (reference sequence). The CDR3 is 18 amino acids. The rearrangement links TRBV7-9 to TRBJ1-4; 8 bases are a match to TRBD1. This clonotype was obtained from a human donor in good health (CMV status not recorded). Some clones in this sample may be carry-over from other donors' samples. The sequencing used cultured CD8+ T cells from PBMCs, collected from culture after CMV antigen stimulation. As DNA, the CDR3 is TGTGCCAGCAGCTCCCCAACCTTCGGACAGGGAAGTAATGAAAAACTGTTTTTT. Amino acids: CASSSPTFGQGSNEKLFF.